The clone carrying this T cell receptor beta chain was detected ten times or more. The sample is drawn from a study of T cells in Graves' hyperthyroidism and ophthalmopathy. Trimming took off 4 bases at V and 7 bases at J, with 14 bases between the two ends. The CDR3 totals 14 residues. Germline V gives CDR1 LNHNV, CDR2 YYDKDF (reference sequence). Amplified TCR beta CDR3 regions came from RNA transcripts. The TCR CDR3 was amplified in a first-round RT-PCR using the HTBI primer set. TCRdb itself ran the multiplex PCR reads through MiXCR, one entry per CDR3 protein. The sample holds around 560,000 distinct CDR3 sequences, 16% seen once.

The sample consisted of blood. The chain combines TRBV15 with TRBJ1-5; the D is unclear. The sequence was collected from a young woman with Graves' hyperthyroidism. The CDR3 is CATSTVQVGQPQHF. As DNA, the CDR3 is TGTGCCACCAGCACGGTCCAAGTAGGACAGCCCCAGCATTTT.